Below, one T cell receptor beta chain is given with its context. All enrollees were about 18 to 89 years old and from about 25 US areas. Among Cohort 3 donors, those recovered had two negative PCRs, clearance, or symptom resolution. This CDR3 contains 13 residues. CDR1 and CDR2 (germline): SQVTM, ANQGSEA. Trimming took off 7 bases at V and 6 bases at J, with 19 bases between the two ends. This sample was taken from a study of blood T cell repertoires in COVID-19. Study processing details: Amplification from reference gene primers served as the basis for estimated nucleated cell counts. The protocol was immunoSEQ multiplex PCR, while the TCRdb copy is restricted to in-frame clones and leaves out a portion. V and J calls plus clone size are reproduced from that table; the DNA served to infer D and trimming. The data contain 360,000 or so clones, about four fifths of them singletons.

The receptor was derived from a woman in her forties or fifties who had recovered from COVID-19. The genes are TRBV29-1 and TRBJ2-7; perhaps TRBD1 as D (5 bases). Sequencing used PBMCs or T cells enriched from blood (not recorded which). CDR3 nucleotide sequence: TGCAGCGCCGCCGCTATTCAGGGATCCGAGCAGTACTTC. As protein: CSAAAIQGSEQYF.